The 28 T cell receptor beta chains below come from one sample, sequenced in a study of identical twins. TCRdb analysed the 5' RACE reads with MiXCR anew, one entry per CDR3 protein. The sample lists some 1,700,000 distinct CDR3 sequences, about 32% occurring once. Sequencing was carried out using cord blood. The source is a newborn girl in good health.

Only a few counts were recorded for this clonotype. DNA for the CDR3: TGCGCCAGCAGCTCCTACGACATTAACTATGGCTACACCTTC. This codes for CASSSYDINYGYTF. The rearrangement joins TRBV5-1 to TRBJ1-2; D gene uncertain. V lost 3 bases and J lost 1, with 10 bases in between. Germline V gene data show CDR1 as SGHRS and CDR2 as YFSETQ. The length of the CDR3 is 14 residues.

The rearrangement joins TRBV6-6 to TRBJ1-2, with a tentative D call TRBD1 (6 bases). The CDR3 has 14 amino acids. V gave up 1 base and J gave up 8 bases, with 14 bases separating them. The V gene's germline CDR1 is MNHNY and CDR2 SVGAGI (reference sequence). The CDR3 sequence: CASSYLGGDAGYTF. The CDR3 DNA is TGTGCCAGCAGTTACTTGGGGGGCGACGCCGGCTACACCTTC.

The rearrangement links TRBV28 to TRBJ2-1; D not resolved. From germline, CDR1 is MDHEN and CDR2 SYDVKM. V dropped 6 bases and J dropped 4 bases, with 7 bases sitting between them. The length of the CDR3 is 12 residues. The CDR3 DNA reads TGTGCCAGCAGGTCCCGGTACAATGAGCAGTTCTTC. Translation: CASRSRYNEQFF.

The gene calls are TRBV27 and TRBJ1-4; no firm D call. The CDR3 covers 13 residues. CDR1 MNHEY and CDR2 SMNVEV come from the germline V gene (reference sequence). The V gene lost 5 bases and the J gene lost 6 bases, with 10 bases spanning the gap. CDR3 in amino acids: CASSLNRHEKLFF. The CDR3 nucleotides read TGTGCCAGCAGTCTGAACCGTCATGAAAAACTGTTTTTT.

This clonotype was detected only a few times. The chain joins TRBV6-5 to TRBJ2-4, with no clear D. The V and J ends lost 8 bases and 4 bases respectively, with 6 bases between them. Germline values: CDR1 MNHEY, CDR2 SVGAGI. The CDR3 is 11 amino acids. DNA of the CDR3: TGTGCCAGCGGGCAGAAAAACATTCAGTACTTC. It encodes CASGQKNIQYF.

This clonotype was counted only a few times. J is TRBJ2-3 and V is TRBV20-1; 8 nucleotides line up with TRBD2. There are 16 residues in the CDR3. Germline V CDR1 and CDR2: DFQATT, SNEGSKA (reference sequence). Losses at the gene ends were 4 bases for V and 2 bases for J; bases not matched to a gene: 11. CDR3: CSANPGLVRHTDTQYF. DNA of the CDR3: TGCAGTGCTAATCCGGGACTAGTTAGGCACACAGATACGCAGTATTTT.

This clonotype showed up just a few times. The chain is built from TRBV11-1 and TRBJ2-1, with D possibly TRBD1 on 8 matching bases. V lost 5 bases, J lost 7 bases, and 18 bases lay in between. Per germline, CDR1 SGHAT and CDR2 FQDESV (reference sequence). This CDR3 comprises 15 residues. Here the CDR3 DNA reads TGTGCCAGCAGCGCACAGGGGGGGCCGAGAAATGAGCAGTTCTTC. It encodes CASSAQGGPRNEQFF.

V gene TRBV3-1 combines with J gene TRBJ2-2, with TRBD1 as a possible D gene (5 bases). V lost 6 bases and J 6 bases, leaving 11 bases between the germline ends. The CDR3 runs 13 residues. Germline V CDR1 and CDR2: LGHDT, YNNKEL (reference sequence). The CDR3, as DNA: TGTGCCAGCAGGCCTAGGGGTTCCGGGGAGCTGTTTTTT. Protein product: CASRPRGSGELFF.

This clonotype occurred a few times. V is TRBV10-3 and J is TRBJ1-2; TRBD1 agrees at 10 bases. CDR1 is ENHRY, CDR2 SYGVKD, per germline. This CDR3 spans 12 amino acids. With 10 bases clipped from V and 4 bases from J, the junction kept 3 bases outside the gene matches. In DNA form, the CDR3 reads TGTGCCACCGGGACAGGGGTCTATGGCTACACCTTC. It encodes CATGTGVYGYTF.

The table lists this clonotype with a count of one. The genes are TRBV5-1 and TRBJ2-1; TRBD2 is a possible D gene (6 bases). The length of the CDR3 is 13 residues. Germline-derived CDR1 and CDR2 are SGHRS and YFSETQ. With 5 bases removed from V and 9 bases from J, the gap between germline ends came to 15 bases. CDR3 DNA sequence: TGCGCCAGCAGGGGGGGAGAGGGGAGTGAGCAGTTCTTC. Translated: CASRGGEGSEQFF.

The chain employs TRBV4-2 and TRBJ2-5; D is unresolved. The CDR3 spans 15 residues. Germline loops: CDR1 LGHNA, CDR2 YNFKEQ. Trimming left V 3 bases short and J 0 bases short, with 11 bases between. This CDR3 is CASSQDRRHQETQYF. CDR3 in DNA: TGTGCCAGCAGCCAGGATCGACGGCACCAAGAGACCCAGTACTTC.

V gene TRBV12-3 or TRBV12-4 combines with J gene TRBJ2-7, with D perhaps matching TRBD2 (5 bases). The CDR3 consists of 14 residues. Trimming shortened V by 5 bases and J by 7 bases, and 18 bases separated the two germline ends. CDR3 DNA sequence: TGTGCCAGCAGTCGGGCGGGCCCCCACAATGAGCAGTACTTC. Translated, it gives CASSRAGPHNEQYF.

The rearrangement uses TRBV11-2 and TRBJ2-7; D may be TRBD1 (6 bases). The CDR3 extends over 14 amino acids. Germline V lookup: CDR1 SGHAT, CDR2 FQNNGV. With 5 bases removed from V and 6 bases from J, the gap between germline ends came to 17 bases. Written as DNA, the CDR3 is TGTGCCAGCAGCGCCCTAACAGGGTTGGGCGAGCAGTACTTC. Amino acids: CASSALTGLGEQYF.

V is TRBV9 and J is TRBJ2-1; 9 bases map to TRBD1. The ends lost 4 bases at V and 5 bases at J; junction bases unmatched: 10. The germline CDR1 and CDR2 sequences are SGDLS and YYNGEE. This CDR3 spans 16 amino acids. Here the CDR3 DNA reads TGTGCCAGCAGCAAGAAACAGGGGGCGGGGGACAATGAGCAGTTCTTC. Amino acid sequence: CASSKKQGAGDNEQFF. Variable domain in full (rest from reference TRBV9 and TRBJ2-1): DSGVTQTPKHLITATGQRVTLRCSPRSGDLSVYWYQQSLDQGLQFLIQYYNGEERAKGNILERFSAQQFPDLHSELNLSSLELGDSALYFCASSKKQGAGDNEQFFGPGTRLTVL.

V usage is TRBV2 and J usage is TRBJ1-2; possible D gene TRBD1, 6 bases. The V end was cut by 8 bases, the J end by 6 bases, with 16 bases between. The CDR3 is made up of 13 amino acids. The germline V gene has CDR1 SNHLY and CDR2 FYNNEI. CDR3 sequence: CASRRFRGNGYTF. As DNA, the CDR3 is TGTGCCAGCCGCCGTTTCAGGGGTAATGGCTACACCTTC. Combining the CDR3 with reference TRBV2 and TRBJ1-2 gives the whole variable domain EPEVTQTPSHQVTQMGQEVILRCVPISNHLYFYWYRQILGQKVEFLVSFYNNEISEKSEIFDDQFSVERPDGSNFTLKIRSTKLEDSAMYFCASRRFRGNGYTFGSGTRLTVV.

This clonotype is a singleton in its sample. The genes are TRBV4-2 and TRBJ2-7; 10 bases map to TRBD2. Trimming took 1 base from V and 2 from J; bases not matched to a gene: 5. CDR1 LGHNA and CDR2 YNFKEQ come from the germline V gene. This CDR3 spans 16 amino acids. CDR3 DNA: TGTGCCAGCAGCCAAGTCCGAGCGGGAGGGACCTACGAGCAGTACTTC. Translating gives CASSQVRAGGTYEQYF.

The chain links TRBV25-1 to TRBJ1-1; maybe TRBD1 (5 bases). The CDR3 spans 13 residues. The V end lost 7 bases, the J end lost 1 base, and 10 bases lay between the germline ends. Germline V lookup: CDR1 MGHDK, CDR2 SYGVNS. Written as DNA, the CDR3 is TGTGCCAGCACCGCCACAGGGAACACTGAAGCTTTCTTT. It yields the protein CASTATGNTEAFF. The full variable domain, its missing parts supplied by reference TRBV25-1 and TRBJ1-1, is EADIYQTPRYLVIGTGKKITLECSQTMGHDKMYWYQQDPGMELHLIHYSYGVNSTEKGDLSSESTVSRIRTEHFPLTLESARPSHTSQYLCASTATGNTEAFFGQGTRLTVV.

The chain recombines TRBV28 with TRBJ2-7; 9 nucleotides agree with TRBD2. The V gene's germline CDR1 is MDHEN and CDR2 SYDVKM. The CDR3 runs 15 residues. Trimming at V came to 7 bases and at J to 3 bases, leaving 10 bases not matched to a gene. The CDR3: CASIVAGVSFYEQYF. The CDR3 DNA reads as TGTGCCAGCATAGTAGCGGGAGTCTCCTTCTACGAGCAGTACTTC.

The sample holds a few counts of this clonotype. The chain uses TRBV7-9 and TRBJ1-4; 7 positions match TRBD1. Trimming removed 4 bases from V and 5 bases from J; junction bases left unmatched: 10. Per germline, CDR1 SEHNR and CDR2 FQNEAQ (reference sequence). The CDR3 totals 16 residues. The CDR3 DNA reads TGTGCCAGCAGCTCTGACGGGAGGGGGCGAAATGAAAAACTGTTTTTT. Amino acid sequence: CASSSDGRGRNEKLFF.

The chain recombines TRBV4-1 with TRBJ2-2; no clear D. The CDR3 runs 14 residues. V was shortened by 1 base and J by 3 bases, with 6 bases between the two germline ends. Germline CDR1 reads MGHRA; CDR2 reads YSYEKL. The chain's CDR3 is CASSQGQHTGELFF. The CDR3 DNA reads TGCGCCAGCAGCCAAGGGCAGCACACCGGGGAGCTGTTTTTT.

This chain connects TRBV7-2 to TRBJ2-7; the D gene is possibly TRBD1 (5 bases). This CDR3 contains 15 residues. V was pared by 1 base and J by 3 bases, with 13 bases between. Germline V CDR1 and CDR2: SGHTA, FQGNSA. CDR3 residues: CASSLDTGRYYEQYF. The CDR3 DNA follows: TGTGCCAGCAGCTTAGATACAGGTCGGTACTACGAGCAGTACTTC.

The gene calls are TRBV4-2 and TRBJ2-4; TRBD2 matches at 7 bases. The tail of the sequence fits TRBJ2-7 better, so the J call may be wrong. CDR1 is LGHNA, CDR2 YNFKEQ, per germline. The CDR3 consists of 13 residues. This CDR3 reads CASSQEPSGEQYF. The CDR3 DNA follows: TGTGCCAGCAGCCAAGAGCCTAGCGGCGAGCAGTACTTC.

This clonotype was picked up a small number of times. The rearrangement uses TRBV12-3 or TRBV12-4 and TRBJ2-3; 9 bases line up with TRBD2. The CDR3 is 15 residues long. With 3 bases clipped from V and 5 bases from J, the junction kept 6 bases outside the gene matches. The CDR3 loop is CASSFRRGGRDTQYF. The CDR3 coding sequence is TGTGCCAGCAGTTTTCGGCGGGGGGGCAGAGATACGCAGTATTTT.

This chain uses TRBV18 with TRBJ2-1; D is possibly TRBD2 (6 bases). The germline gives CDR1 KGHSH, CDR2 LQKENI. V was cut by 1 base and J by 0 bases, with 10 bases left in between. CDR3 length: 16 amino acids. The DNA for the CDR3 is TGTGCCAGCTCACCACGGGGCGGGGCCTCCTACAATGAGCAGTTCTTC. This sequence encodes CASSPRGGASYNEQFF.

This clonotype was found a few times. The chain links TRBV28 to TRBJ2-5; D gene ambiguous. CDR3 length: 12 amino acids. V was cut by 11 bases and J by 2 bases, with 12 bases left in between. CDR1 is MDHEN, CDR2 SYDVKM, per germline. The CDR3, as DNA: TGTGCCGGCCAGTCCCAACAAGAGACCCAGTACTTC. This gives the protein CAGQSQQETQYF. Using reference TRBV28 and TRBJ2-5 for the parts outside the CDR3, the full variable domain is DVKVTQSSRYLVKRTGEKVFLECVQDMDHENMFWYRQDPGLGLRLIYFSYDVKMKEKGDIPEGYSVSREKKERFSLILESASTNQTSMYLCAGQSQQETQYFGPGTRLLVL.

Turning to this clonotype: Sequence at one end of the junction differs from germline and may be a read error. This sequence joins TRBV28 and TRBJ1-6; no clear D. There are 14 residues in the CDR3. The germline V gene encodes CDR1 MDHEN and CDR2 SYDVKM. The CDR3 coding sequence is TGTGCCAGCAGCTTCCAGCAATATAATTCAGCCCTCCACTTT. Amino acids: CASSFQQYNSALHF. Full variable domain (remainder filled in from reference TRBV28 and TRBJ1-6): DVKVTQSSRYLVKRTGEKVFLECVQDMDHENMFWYRQDPGLGLRLIYFSYDVKMKEKGDIPEGYSVSREKKERFSLILESASTNQTSMYLCASSFQQYNSALHFGNGTRLTVT.

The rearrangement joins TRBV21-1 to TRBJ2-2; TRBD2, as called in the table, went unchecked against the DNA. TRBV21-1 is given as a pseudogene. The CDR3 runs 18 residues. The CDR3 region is CASSRRGEKAGGTGELFF. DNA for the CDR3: TGTGCCAGCAGCAGGAGGGGGGAAAAAGCGGGAGGCACTGGGGAGCTGTTTTTT.

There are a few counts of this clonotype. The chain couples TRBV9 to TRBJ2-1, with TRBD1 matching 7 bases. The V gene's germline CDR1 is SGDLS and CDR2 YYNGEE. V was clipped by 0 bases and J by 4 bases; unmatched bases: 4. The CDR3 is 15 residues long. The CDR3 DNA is TGTGCCAGCAGCGTAGAACTACAGGGGTACAATGAGCAGTTCTTC. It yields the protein CASSVELQGYNEQFF.